This T cell receptor beta chain was obtained from a study of blood T cell repertoires in COVID-19 (dated by TCRdb to 2018 to 2021). Turning to the overall study: The collaborator samples originated in the United States, Italy and Spain and spanned the acute and convalescent phases of COVID-19. The repertoires were released in a freely available public database intended as a resource for research on the immune response to SARS-CoV-2. The material from the prospective study consisted of cDNA or gDNA derived from T cells, B-cell-depleted T cells, or PBMCs. The dataset comprised deeply sampled blood TCRbeta repertoires from subjects exposed to, actively infected with, or recovered from COVID-19. A de-identified subject ID, COVID-19 status, age in years and sex were almost always included in the sample metadata. Where available, HLA class I and class II types were taken from metadata supplied by the sample provider and were not determined by assay-based typing. Samples came from the ongoing ImmuneRACE study (first 160 participants) plus 1,254 subjects from 6 global collaborators. The full study reports these points: How much clinical and demographic metadata was included differed by source and by participant, and the metadata was provided uncurated.

The immunoSEQ Assay, a bias-controlled multiplex PCR, was used to amplify TCRbeta CDR3 regions from genomic DNA. The published analysis was carried out like this. Nucleated cell counts per sample were estimated from amplification of reference gene primers within the assay. To quantify the absolute abundance of each unique TCRbeta CDR3 rearrangement, sequence reads were collapsed and filtered. For each sample, productive Simpson clonality was calculated as the square root of Simpson's diversity index across productive rearrangements. TCRdb took this table from immuneACCESS and kept in-frame rearrangements with V and J called. Such tables lack part of the clones; where checked against another copy, unresolved V genes explain under half of the gap, and the rest is unexplained. That table supplies the V and J calls and clone size; D and trimming were determined from the DNA. Across this sample there are about 210,000 clones, with around 84% seen only once. The ten largest clones capture about 10% of the sample.

The CDR3 has 13 amino acids, counting the end cysteine and phenylalanine. The sequence is cut down to CDR3 DNA, 39 bases in frame from base 1. The V end gives up 10 bases and the J end 0 bases, leaving 5 bases in the junction not matched to a gene. Taken from the germline V gene (reference sequence), the CDR1 and CDR2 loops are LNHDA and SQIVND. Comment on this clone: There is no known antigen for this receptor. Base qualities are missing; no much larger clone stands one base away.

At one collaborating source in Seattle, patients were enrolled during active infection and were followed longitudinally through the course of disease. Whole blood was collected in K2EDTA tubes by collaborating institutions according to the institutions' own protocols. For TCRbeta analysis, collaborator samples were shipped as frozen whole blood, as isolated PBMCs, or as DNA extracted from either sample type. In this chain, TRBV19 is recombined with TRBJ1-1, with TRBD1 identical over 7 junction bases. The sample comprised peripheral blood. The clonotype comes from an elderly woman with COVID-19, enrolled during active disease. The CDR3 corresponds to CATLGQLNTEAFF. The DNA sequence is TGTGCCACATTGGGACAGTTGAACACTGAAGCTTTCTTT.